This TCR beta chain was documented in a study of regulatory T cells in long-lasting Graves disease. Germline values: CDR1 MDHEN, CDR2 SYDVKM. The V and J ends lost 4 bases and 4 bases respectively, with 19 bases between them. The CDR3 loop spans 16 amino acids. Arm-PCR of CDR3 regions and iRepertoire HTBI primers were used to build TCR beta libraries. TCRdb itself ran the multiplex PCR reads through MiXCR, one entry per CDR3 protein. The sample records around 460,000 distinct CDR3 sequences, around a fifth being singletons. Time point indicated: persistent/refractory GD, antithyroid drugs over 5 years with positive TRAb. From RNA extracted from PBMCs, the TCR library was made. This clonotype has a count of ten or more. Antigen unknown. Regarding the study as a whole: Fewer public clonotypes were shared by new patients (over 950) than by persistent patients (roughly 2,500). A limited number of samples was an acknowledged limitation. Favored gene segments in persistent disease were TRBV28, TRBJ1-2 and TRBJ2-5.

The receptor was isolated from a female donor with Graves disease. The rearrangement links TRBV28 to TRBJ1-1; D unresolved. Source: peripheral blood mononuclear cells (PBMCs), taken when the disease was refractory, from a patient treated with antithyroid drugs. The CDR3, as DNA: TGTGCCAGCAGTTCACCTGAGGGCATATGGGCCACTGAAGCTTTCTTT. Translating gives CASSSPEGIWATEAFF.